This TCR beta chain was captured in a study of cytomegalovirus exposure and HLA in healthy donors. Study results and limitations: Immune exposure information available was restricted to CMV serostatus.

The study ran its PCR with 60 Vbeta and 13 Jbeta primers. The method was immunoSEQ multiplex PCR; TCRdb's version includes in-frame clones alone and lacks a portion of them. The data show about 160,000 clones, about two thirds seen once. Worth noting for this clone: Its antigen is not identified.

The specimen sequenced was PBMCs. The TCR sequence derives from a woman in her 30s in good health and CMV-seronegative.

CDR3 protein: CASSPPGRNEQYF. CDR3 in DNA: TGTGCCAGCAGCCCGCCAGGGAGGAACGAGCAGTACTTC. This chain links TRBV9 with TRBJ2-7; D may be TRBD2 (6 bases). V lost 4 bases, J lost 5 bases, and 13 bases lay in between. The germline gives CDR1 SGDLS, CDR2 YYNGEE. The CDR3 is made up of 13 amino acids.